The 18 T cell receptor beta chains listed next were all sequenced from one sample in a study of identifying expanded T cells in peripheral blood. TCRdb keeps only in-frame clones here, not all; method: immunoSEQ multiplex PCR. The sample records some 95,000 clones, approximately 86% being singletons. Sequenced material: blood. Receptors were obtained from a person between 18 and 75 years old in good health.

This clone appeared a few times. DNA for the CDR3: TGTGCCAGCAGCCGAAACTCCGTTTCGGGGACGCAGTATTTT. This translates into CASSRNSVSGTQYF. V gene TRBV2 combines with J gene TRBJ2-3; D may be TRBD2 (5 bases). The CDR3 is 14 residues long. Per the germline V gene, CDR1 is SNHLY and CDR2 is FYNNEI. V lost 6 bases and J 9 bases, leaving 19 bases between the germline ends.

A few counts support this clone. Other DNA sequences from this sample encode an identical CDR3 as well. The CDR3 coding sequence is TGTGCCAGCAGCTTGGAAGGGGACAGCTCCTACGAGCAGTACTTC. Its protein is CASSLEGDSSYEQYF. The chain couples TRBV5-5 to TRBJ2-7; 7 positions agree with TRBD1. Germline values: CDR1 SGHKS, CDR2 YYEKEE (reference sequence). V trimming: 0 bases; J trimming: 0 bases; junction bases outside the gene matches: 3. The CDR3 has 15 residues.

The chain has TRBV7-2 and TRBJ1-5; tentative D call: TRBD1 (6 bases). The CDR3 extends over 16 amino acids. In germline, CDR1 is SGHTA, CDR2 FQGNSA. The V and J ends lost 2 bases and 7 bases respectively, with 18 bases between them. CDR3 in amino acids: CASSLRRGRGVQPQHF. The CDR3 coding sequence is TGTGCCAGCAGCTTAAGAAGGGGGAGGGGTGTCCAGCCCCAGCATTTT.

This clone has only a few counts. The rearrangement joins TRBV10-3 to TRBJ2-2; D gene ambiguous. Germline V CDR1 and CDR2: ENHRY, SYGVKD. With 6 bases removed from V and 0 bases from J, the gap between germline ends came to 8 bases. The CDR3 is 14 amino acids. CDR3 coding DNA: TGTGCCATCAGGGGATGGACGAACACCGGGGAGCTGTTTTTT. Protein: CAIRGWTNTGELFF.

The CDR3 region has the DNA TGCGCCAGCAGCTTGGAGGGGAGAGATCAAGAGACCCAGTACTTC. It codes for CASSLEGRDQETQYF. This chain joins TRBV5-1 and TRBJ2-5; TRBD1 or TRBD2 may be the D gene (5 bases each). The CDR3 is made up of 15 amino acids. Germline V gene lookup returns CDR1 SGHRS and CDR2 YFSETQ. V lost 0 bases to trimming and J lost 2 bases, with 11 bases between them.

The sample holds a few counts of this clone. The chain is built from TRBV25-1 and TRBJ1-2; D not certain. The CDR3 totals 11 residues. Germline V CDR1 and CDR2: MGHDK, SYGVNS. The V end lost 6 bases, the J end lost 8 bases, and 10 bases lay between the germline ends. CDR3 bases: TGTGCCAGCAGGGACCTGTGGGGCTACACCTTC. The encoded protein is CASRDLWGYTF.

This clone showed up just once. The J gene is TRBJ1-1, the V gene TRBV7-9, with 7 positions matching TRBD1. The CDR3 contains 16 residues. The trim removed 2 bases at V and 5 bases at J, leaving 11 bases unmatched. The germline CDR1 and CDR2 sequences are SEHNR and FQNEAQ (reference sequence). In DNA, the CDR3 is TGTGCCAGCAGCTTAAGGGCAGGGGGATTAAGGACTGAAGCTTTCTTT. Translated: CASSLRAGGLRTEAFF. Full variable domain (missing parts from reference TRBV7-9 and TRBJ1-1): DTGVSQNPRHKITKRGQNVTFRCDPISEHNRLYWYRQTLGQGPEFLTYFQNEAQLEKSRLLSDRFSAERPKGSFSTLEIQRTEQGDSAMYLCASSLRAGGLRTEAFFGQGTRLTVV.

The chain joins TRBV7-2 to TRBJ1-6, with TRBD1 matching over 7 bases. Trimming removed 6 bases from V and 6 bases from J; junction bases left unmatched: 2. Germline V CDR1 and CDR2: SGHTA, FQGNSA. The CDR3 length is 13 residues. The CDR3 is CASRPGGNSPLHF. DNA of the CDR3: TGTGCCAGCAGACCAGGGGGTAATTCACCCCTCCACTTT.

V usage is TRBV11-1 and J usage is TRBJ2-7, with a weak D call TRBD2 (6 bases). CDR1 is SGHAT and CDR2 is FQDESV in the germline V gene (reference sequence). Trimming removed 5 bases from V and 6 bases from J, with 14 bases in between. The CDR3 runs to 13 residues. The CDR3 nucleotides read TGTGCCAGCAGCACCGAGGAGGGTGGCGAGCAGTACTTC. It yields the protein CASSTEEGGEQYF.

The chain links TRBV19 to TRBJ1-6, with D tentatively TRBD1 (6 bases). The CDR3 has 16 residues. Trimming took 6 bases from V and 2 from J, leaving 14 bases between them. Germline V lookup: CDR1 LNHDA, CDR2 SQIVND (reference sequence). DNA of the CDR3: TGTGCCAGTAGCCAACAGGGAAGGGCCTATAATTCACCCCTCCACTTT. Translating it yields CASSQQGRAYNSPLHF.

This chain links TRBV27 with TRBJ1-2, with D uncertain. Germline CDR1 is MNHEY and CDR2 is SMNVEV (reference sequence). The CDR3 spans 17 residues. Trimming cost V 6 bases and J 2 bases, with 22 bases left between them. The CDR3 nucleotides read TGTGCCAGCAGCCGCCGGGTCGGGCTTGCAGTCAACTATGGCTACACCTTC. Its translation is CASSRRVGLAVNYGYTF.

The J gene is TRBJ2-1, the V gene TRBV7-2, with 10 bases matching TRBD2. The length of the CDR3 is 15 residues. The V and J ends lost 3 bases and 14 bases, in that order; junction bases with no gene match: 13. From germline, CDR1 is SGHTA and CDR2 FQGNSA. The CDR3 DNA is TGTGCCAGCAGCTTGGAGGGGTCTAGCGGGAGCTTTGAGTTCTTC. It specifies CASSLEGSSGSFEFF.

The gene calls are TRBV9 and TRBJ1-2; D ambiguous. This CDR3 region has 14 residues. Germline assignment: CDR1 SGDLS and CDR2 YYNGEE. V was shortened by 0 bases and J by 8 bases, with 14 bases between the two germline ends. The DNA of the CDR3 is TGTGCCAGCAGCGTAGAGAGGGCCTCGGGGGGCTACACCTTC. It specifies CASSVERASGGYTF.

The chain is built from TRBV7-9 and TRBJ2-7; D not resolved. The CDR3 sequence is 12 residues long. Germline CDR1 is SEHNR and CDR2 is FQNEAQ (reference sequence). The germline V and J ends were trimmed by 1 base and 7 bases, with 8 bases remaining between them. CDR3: CASSLVVGEQYF. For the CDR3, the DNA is TGTGCCAGCAGCTTAGTCGTTGGGGAGCAGTACTTC. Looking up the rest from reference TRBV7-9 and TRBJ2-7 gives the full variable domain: DTGVSQNPRHKITKRGQNVTFRCDPISEHNRLYWYRQTLGQGPEFLTYFQNEAQLEKSRLLSDRFSAERPKGSFSTLEIQRTEQGDSAMYLCASSLVVGEQYFGPGTRLTVT.

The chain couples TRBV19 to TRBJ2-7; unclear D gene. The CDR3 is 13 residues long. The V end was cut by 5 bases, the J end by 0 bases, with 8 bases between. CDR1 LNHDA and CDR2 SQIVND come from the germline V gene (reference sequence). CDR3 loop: CASSWVNSYEQYF. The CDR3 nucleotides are TGTGCCAGTAGTTGGGTCAACTCCTACGAGCAGTACTTC.

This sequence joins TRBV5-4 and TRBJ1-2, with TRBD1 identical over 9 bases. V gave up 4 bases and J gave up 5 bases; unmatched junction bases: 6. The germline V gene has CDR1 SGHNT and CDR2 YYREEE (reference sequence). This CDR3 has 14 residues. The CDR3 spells CASSRDRVQYGYTF. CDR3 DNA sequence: TGTGCCAGCAGCCGGGACAGGGTTCAGTATGGCTACACCTTC. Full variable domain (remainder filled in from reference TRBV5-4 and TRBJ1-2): ETGVTQSPTHLIKTRGQQVTLRCSSQSGHNTVSWYQQALGQGPQFIFQYYREEENGRGNFPPRFSGLQFPNYSSELNVNALELDDSALYLCASSRDRVQYGYTFGSGTRLTVV.

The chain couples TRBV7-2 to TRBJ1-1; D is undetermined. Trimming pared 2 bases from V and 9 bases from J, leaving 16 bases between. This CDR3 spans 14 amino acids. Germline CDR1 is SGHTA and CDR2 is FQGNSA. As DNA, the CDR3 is TGTGCCAGCAGCTTATCCGGGTGGGCTTCTAAAGCTTTCTTT. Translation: CASSLSGWASKAFF.

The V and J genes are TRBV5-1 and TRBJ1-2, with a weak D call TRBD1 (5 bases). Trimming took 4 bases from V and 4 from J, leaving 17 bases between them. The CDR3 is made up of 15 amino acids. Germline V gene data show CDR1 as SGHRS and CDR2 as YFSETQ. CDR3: CASSPGTAAGYGYTF. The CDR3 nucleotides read TGCGCCAGCAGCCCGGGGACGGCTGCAGGCTATGGCTACACCTTC. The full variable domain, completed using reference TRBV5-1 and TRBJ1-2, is KAGVTQTPRYLIKTRGQQVTLSCSPISGHRSVSWYQQTPGQGLQFLFEYFSETQRNKGNFPGRFSGRQFSNSRSEMNVSTLELGDSALYLCASSPGTAAGYGYTFGSGTRLTVV.